This T cell receptor beta chain was recorded in a study of monozygotic twins with inflammatory bowel disease. Study outcomes and limitations: IBD patients carried less diverse TCRbeta repertoires (inverse Simpson) than healthy co-twins.

Collection of a roughly 2.3 ml blood sample took place per donor. This CDR3 is 12 amino acids long. Germline V gene data show CDR1 as MNHEY and CDR2 as SMNVEV (reference sequence). Generation of cDNA took place in eight separate reactions per sample. The template switching step added UMIs that contained a 6-nucleotide sample barcode. Following a re-call of the 5' RACE reads, TCRdb has one entry per CDR3 protein and lacks DNA. The repertoire table contains 350,000 to 550,000 distinct CDR3 sequences. As concerns this clonotype: What it binds is unknown.

The TCR comes from a human donor with ulcerative colitis or Crohn's disease, or a healthy co-twin of an affected twin (not recorded which). This sequence joins TRBV27 and TRBJ1-6. The sample taken for sequencing was blood. The CDR3 sequence is CASREINSPLHF.